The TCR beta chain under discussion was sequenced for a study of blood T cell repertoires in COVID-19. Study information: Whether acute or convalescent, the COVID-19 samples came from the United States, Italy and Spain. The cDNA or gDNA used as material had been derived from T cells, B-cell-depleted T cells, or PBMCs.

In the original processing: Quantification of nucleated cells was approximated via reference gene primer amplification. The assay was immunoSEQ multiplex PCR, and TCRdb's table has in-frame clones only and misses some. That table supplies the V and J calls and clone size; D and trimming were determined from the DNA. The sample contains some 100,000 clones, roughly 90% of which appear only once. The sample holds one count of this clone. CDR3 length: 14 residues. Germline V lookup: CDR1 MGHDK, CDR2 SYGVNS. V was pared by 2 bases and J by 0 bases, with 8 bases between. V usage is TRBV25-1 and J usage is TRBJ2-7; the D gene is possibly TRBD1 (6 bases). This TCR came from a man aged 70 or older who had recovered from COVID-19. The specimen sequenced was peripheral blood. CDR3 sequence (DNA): TGTGCCAGCAGTGAAGGGGACATCTCCTACGAGCAGTACTTC. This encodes CASSEGDISYEQYF.